This T cell receptor beta chain was retrieved from a study of blood T cell repertoires in COVID-19. Background on the study: Collection of acute and convalescent COVID-19 samples took place in the United States, Italy and Spain.

Authors' analysis steps: The assay estimated nucleated cells by amplifying reference gene primers. Sequenced by immunoSEQ multiplex PCR; TCRdb stores in-frame clones only, minus some. Clone size and V and J calls were adopted from that table, with D and trimming inferred from the DNA. The sample yields about 130,000 clones, approximately 90% seen once. V lost 5 bases, J lost 0 bases, and 10 bases lay in between. The CDR3 contains 14 residues. Germline CDR1 reads SGHTA; CDR2 reads FQGNSA. In Seattle, patients joined the study during active infection and were tracked longitudinally. The chain joins TRBV7-2 to TRBJ1-2, with D hard to call. Sequenced sample: peripheral blood. This TCR was recovered from a man aged 55-75 years with COVID-19, enrolled during active disease. The CDR3 here is CASSAGPANYGYTF. CDR3 nucleotide sequence: TGTGCCAGCAGCGCGGGCCCGGCTAACTATGGCTACACCTTC.